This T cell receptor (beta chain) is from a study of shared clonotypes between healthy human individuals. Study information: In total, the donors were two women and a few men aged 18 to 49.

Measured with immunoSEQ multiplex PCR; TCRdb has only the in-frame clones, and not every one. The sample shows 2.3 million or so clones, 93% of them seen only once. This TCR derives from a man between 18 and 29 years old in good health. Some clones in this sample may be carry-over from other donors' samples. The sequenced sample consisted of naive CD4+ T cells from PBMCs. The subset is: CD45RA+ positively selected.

CDR3 region: CASSLDSPSGELFF. The CDR3 nucleotides are TGTGCCAGCAGCTTAGATAGTCCTTCCGGGGAGCTGTTTTTT. The rearrangement links TRBV11-2 to TRBJ2-2; D gene ambiguous. Per germline, CDR1 SGHAT and CDR2 FQNNGV. Trimming removed 0 bases from V and 6 bases from J, with 8 bases in between. The CDR3 totals 14 residues.